The 16 T cell receptor beta chains below come from one sample, sequenced in a study of T cell repertoires in cytomegalovirus infection. These receptors are not linked to any known antigen. TCRdb reprocessed the reads with MiXCR, giving one entry per CDR3 protein. Among about 920,000 distinct CDR3 sequences listed, 30% to 40% were seen once. The sample in question was cultured CD8+ T cells from PBMCs, obtained from culture after CMV antigen stimulation. The receptors shown here come from a human donor in good health (CMV status not recorded). Some clones in this sample may be carry-over from other donors' samples.

This clonotype was detected only a few times. The gene calls are TRBV7-9 and TRBJ2-5; 8 nucleotides line up with TRBD2. The CDR3 consists of 15 residues. The V and J ends lost 0 bases and 5 bases, in that order; junction bases with no gene match: 5. Germline CDR1 and CDR2: SEHNR and FQNEAQ (reference sequence). The CDR3 sequence: CASSLASGVGETQYF. CDR3 sequence (DNA): TGTGCCAGCAGCTTAGCTAGCGGGGTCGGGGAGACCCAGTACTTC.

This clonotype was observed a few times. J is TRBJ2-1 and V is TRBV5-1, with D maybe TRBD1 (5 bases). Germline V gene sequence: CDR1 SGHRS, CDR2 YFSETQ. The CDR3 length is 13 residues. Trimming took 8 bases from V and 1 from J, leaving 10 bases between them. CDR3 sequence: CASGRDSYNEQFF. CDR3 coding DNA: TGCGCCAGTGGCAGGGATTCCTACAATGAGCAGTTCTTC.

V usage is TRBV14 and J usage is TRBJ1-6; 8 bases match TRBD1. The germline CDR1 and CDR2 sequences are SGHDN and FVKESK. Trimming cost V 9 bases and J 7 bases; bases outside gene matches: 23. CDR3 length equals 19 residues. CDR3: CASGWPQSDREGLNSPLHF. CDR3 DNA sequence: TGTGCCAGTGGGTGGCCCCAATCGGACAGGGAGGGATTAAATTCACCCCTCCACTTT.

This rearrangement joins TRBV6-5 to TRBJ1-2; D perhaps matches TRBD1 (5 bases). The CDR3 covers 16 residues. V was pared by 0 bases and J by 3 bases, with 14 bases between. The germline gives CDR1 MNHEY, CDR2 SVGAGI. CDR3 sequence reads: CASSYSPDSLYYGYTF. The CDR3 nucleotides read TGTGCCAGCAGTTACTCGCCCGACAGTTTGTACTATGGCTACACCTTC.

This clonotype was counted between two and nine times. The chain uses TRBV25-1 and TRBJ2-5, with D perhaps matching TRBD2 (5 bases). CDR1 MGHDK and CDR2 SYGVNS come from the germline V gene. The CDR3 runs 14 residues. Trimming removed 3 bases at V and 5 bases at J, with 13 bases between. The CDR3, as DNA: TGTGCCAGCAGTGATTATTCTAGCCTTGAGACCCAGTACTTC. Residues: CASSDYSSLETQYF. Full variable domain (outside the CDR3, taken from reference TRBV25-1 and TRBJ2-5): EADIYQTPRYLVIGTGKKITLECSQTMGHDKMYWYQQDPGMELHLIHYSYGVNSTEKGDLSSESTVSRIRTEHFPLTLESARPSHTSQYLCASSDYSSLETQYFGPGTRLLVL.

This clonotype was detected a few times. The chain couples TRBV29-1 to TRBJ1-2; 7 nucleotides match TRBD1. The germline CDR1 and CDR2 sequences are SQVTM and ANQGSEA. There are 11 residues in the CDR3. V dropped 7 bases and J dropped 7; count of bases not matched to a gene: 6. The CDR3 reads CSADRAGGYTF. In DNA, the CDR3 is TGCAGCGCAGACAGGGCTGGTGGCTACACCTTC. The full variable domain, completed using reference TRBV29-1 and TRBJ1-2, is SAVISQKPSRDICQRGTSLTIQCQVDSQVTMMFWYRQQPGQSLTLIATANQGSEATYESGFVIDKFPISRPNLTFSTLTVSNMSPEDSSIYLCSADRAGGYTFGSGTRLTVV.

CDR3 DNA: TGTGCCAGCAGTCGGGGACCCAATAATTCACCCCTCCACTTT. It yields the protein CASSRGPNNSPLHF. The chain has TRBV28 and TRBJ1-6; weak D call: TRBD1 (5 bases). The ends were cut back, 5 bases at V and 5 bases at J, with 10 bases in the middle. The germline V gene encodes CDR1 MDHEN and CDR2 SYDVKM. There are 14 residues in the CDR3.

For this clonotype: This sequence may be a read error, since a much larger clone differs from it by one base. CDR3 amino acids: CASSTPDTYNEQFF. The CDR3 DNA sequence: TGTGCCAGCAGTACCCCGGACACCTACAATGAGCAGTTCTTC. The rearrangement links TRBV2 to TRBJ2-1; the D gene is possibly TRBD1 (5 bases). The CDR3 is made up of 14 amino acids. Trimming removed 5 bases from V and 2 bases from J, with 10 bases in between. Germline CDR1 SNHLY, CDR2 FYNNEI.

In its sample, this clonotype was seen a few times. The chain carries TRBV27 and TRBJ1-1; D is undetermined. CDR3 length: 13 residues. The germline V and J ends were trimmed by 2 bases and 6 bases, with 10 bases remaining between them. Germline V gene data show CDR1 as MNHEY and CDR2 as SMNVEV (reference sequence). In nucleotides, the CDR3 is TGTGCCAGCAGTTTAGGCGTCCCGGCTGAAGCTTTCTTT. Translated: CASSLGVPAEAFF.

V is TRBV13 and J is TRBJ2-7; TRBD1 agrees at 7 bases. V gave up 7 bases and J gave up 4 bases; unmatched junction bases: 10. This CDR3 is 14 amino acids long. The germline V gene encodes CDR1 PRHDT and CDR2 FYEKMQ (reference sequence). As DNA, the CDR3 is TGTGCCAGCATCAATGGGACAGTTCCGTACGAGCAGTACGTC. Translation gives CASINGTVPYEQYV.

This clonotype occurred many times. The J gene is TRBJ2-7, the V gene TRBV7-6; D not resolved. This CDR3 spans 13 amino acids. Germline lookup yields CDR1 SGHVS and CDR2 FNYEAQ. Deletions cut 4 bases from V and 3 bases from J, with 10 bases between. The CDR3 nucleotides are TGTGCCAGCAGCTCCGTTAGTAACTACGAGCAGTACTTC. Its translation is CASSSVSNYEQYF.

This clonotype was found a few times. The chain has TRBV19 and TRBJ2-1; 7 bases align to TRBD2. The CDR3 length is 16 residues. Per germline, CDR1 LNHDA and CDR2 SQIVND (reference sequence). V lost 1 base, J lost 12 bases, and 15 bases stayed unmatched. The CDR3 DNA reads as TGTGCCAGTAGTATAGGAGGGAGTAGCGGGCCAATGAGGCAGTTCTTC. Translating gives CASSIGGSSGPMRQFF.

V and J are TRBV12-3 or TRBV12-4 and TRBJ1-2; D is unresolved. This CDR3 has 11 amino acids. V lost 6 bases and J 7 bases, leaving 9 bases between the germline ends. CDR3 in amino acids: CASSPGTGYTF. Written as DNA, the CDR3 is TGTGCCAGCAGCCCAGGAACTGGCTACACCTTC.

The CDR3 region is CASRNTRGGKTYEQYV. CDR3 DNA: TGTGCCAGCAGGAATACGCGGGGGGGAAAAACCTACGAGCAGTACGTC. The chain recombines TRBV7-3 with TRBJ2-7; TRBD2 matches at 9 bases. After removal of 6 bases from V and 2 bases from J, the junction contained 11 bases not matched to a gene. Looked up from germline, CDR1 is SGHTA and CDR2 is FQGTGA. This CDR3 comprises 16 residues.

The table lists this clonotype with a few counts. The chain links TRBV7-9 to TRBJ1-4, with D unresolved. The V gene lost 3 bases and the J gene lost 6 bases, with 11 bases spanning the gap. Germline CDR1 and CDR2: SEHNR and FQNEAQ (reference sequence). The CDR3 totals 14 residues. Here the CDR3 reads CASSFGQIYEKLFF. The CDR3, as DNA: TGTGCCAGCAGCTTTGGTCAAATTTATGAAAAACTGTTTTTT.

This clonotype was found a few times. The rearrangement links TRBV4-1 to TRBJ1-2; possibly TRBD1 for D (5 bases). The germline V gene encodes CDR1 MGHRA and CDR2 YSYEKL. This CDR3 comprises 16 residues. V lost 0 bases and J lost 3, with 14 bases in between. In nucleotides, the CDR3 is TGCGCCAGCAGCCAAGAAGCCCGTTCAGGGTACTATGGCTACACCTTC. Its translation is CASSQEARSGYYGYTF.